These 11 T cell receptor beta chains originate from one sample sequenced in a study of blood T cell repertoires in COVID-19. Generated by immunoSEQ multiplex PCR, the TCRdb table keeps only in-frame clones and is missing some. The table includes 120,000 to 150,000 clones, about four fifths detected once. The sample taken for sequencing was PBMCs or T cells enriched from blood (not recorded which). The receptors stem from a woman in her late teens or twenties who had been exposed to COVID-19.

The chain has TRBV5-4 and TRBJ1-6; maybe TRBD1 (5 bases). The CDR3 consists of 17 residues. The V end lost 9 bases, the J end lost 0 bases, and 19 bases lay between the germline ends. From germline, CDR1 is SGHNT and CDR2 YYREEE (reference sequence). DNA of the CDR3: TGTGCCACTTCGACCGGGGGAAGAAGCTCCTATAATTCACCCCTCCACTTT. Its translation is CATSTGGRSSYNSPLHF.

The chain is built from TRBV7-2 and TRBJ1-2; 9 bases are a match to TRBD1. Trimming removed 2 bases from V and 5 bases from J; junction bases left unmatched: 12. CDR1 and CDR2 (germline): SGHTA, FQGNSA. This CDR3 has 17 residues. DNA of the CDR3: TGTGCCAGCAGCTTAATCGGAGGACAGGGGAATCGGTATGGCTACACCTTC. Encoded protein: CASSLIGGQGNRYGYTF.

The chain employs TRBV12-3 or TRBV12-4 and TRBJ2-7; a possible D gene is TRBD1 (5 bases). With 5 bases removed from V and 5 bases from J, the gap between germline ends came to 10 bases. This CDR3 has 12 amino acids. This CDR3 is CASSPETDEQYF. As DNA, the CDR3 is TGTGCCAGCAGTCCGGAGACAGACGAGCAGTACTTC.

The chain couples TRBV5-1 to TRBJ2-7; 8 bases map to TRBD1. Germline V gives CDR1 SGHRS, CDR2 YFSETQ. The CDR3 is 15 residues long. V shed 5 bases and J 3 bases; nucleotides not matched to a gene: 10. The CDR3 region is CASSLQGAQGYEQYF. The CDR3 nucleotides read TGCGCCAGCAGTCTTCAGGGGGCGCAGGGCTACGAGCAGTACTTC.

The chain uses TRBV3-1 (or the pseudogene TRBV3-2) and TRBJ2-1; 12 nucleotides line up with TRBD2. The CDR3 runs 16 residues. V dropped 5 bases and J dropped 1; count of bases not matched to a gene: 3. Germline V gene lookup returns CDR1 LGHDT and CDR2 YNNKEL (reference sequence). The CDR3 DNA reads TGTGCCAGCAGCGGCGGACTAGCGGGGTCCTACAATGAGCAGTTCTTC. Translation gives CASSGGLAGSYNEQFF.

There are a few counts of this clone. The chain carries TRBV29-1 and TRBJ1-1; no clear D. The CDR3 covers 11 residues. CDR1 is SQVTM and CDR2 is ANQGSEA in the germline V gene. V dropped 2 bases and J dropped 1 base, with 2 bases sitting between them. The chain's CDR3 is CSVEQNTEAFF. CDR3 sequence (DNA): TGCAGCGTTGAACAGAACACTGAAGCTTTCTTT.

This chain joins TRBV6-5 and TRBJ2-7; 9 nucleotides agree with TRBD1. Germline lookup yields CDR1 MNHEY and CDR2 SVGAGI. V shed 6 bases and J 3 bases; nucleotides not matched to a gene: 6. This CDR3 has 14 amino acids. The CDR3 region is CASSPQGAGYEQYF. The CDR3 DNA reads TGTGCCAGCAGCCCACAGGGGGCGGGCTACGAGCAGTACTTC.

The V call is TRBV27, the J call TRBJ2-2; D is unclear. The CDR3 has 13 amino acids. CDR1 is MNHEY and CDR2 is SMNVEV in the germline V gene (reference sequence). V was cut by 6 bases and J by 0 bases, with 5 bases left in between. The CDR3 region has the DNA TGTGCCAGCAGCTCCGCGAACACCGGGGAGCTGTTTTTT. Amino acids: CASSSANTGELFF.

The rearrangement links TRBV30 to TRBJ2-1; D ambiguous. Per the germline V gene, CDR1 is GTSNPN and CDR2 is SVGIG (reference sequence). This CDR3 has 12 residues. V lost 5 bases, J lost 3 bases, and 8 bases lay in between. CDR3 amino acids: CAWSFNYNEQFF. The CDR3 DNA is TGTGCCTGGTCCTTTAACTACAATGAGCAGTTCTTC. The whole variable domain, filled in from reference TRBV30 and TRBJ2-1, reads SQTIHQWPATLVQPVGSPLSLECTVEGTSNPNLYWYRQAAGRGLQLLFYSVGIGQISSEVPQNLSASRPQDRQFILSSKKLLLSDSGFYLCAWSFNYNEQFFGPGTRLTVL.

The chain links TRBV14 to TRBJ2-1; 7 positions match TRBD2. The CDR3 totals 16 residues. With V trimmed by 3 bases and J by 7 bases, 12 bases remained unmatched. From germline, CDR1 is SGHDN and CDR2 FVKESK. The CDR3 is CASSHAYGLGGNEQFF. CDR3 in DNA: TGTGCCAGCAGCCATGCTTACGGACTAGGAGGGAATGAGCAGTTCTTC.

The CDR3 loop is CSVLEQGLRSYEQYF. The CDR3 DNA is TGCAGCGTTTTGGAACAGGGGTTAAGGTCCTACGAGCAGTACTTC. V is TRBV29-1 and J is TRBJ2-7; 7 positions agree with TRBD1. CDR1 SQVTM and CDR2 ANQGSEA come from the germline V gene. The CDR3 consists of 15 residues. V shed 5 bases and J 1 base; nucleotides not matched to a gene: 11.